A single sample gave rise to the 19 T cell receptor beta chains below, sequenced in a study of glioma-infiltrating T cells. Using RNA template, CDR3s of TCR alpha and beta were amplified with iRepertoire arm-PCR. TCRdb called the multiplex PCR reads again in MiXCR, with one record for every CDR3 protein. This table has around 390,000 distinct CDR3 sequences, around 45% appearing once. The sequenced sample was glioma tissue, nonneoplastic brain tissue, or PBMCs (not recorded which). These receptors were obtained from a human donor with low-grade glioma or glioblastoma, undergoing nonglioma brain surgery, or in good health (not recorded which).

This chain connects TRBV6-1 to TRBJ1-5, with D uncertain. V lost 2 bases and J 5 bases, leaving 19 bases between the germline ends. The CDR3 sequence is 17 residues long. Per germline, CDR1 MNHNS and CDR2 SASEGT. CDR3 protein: CASSERPSGIFHQPQHF. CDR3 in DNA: TGTGCCAGCAGTGAACGCCCCTCCGGGATCTTCCATCAGCCCCAGCATTTT.

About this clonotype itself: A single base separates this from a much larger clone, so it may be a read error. The CDR3 sequence: CSARAEWSYEQFF. As DNA, the CDR3 is TGCAGTGCTAGAGCGGAATGGAGCTATGAGCAGTTCTTC. The rearrangement joins TRBV20-1 to TRBJ2-1; D uncertain. Trimming stripped 1 base from V and 8 bases from J, with 12 bases between. CDR1 and CDR2 from the germline V gene are DFQATT and SNEGSKA (reference sequence). The CDR3 length is 13 residues.

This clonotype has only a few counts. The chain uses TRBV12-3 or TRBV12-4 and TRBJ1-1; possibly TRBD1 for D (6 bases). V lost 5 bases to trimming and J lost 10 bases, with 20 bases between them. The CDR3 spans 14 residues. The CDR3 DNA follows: TGTGCCAGCAGTATGACCGGTCCCCAAGGGGGAGCTTTCTTT. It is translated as CASSMTGPQGGAFF.

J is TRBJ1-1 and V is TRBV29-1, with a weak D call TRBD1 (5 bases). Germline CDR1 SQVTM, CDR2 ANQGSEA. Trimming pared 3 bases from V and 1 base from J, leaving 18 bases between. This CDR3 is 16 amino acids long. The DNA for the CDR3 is TGCAGCGTTGAGGGACCGGACATGTGGGGGAACACTGAAGCTTTCTTT. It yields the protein CSVEGPDMWGNTEAFF. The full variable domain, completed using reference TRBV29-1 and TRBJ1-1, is SAVISQKPSRDICQRGTSLTIQCQVDSQVTMMFWYRQQPGQSLTLIATANQGSEATYESGFVIDKFPISRPNLTFSTLTVSNMSPEDSSIYLCSVEGPDMWGNTEAFFGQGTRLTVV.

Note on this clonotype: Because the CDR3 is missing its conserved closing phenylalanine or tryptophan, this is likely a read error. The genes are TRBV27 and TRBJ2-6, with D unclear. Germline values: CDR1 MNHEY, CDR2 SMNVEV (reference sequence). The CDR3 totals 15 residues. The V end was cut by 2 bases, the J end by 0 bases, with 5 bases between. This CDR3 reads CASSLGVSGANVLTL. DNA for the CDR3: TGTGCCAGCAGTTTAGGGGTCTCTGGGGCCAACGTCCTGACTCTC.

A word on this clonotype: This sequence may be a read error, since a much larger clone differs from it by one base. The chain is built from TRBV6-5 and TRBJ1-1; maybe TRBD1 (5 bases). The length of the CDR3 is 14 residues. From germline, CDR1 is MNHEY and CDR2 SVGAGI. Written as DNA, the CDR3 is TGTGCCGGCAGTTACTCTTTTAGGGGCCCTCTAGCTTTCTTT. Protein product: CAGSYSFRGPLAFF.

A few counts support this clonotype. In nucleotides, the CDR3 is TGTGCCAGCAGCATCGGCCTGCAAGAGACCCAGTACTTC. Encoded protein: CASSIGLQETQYF. This chain connects TRBV7-8 to TRBJ2-5; no firm D call. Germline values: CDR1 SGHVS, CDR2 FQNEAQ. V lost 5 bases to trimming and J lost 2 bases, with 9 bases between them. This CDR3 comprises 13 residues.

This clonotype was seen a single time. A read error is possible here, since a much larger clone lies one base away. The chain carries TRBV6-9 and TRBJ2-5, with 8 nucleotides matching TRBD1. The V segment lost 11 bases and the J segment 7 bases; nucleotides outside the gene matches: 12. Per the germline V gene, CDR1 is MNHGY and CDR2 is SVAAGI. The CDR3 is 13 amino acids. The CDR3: CAAVSQGTGTQYF. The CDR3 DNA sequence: TGTGCCGCAGTTTCGCAGGGGACAGGGACCCAGTACTTC.

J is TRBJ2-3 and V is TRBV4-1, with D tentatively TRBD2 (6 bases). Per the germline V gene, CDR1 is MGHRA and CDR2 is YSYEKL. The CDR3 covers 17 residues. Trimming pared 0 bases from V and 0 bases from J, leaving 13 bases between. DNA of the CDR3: TGCGCCAGCAGCCAAGACACGGGCGGGACTAGCACAGATACGCAGTATTTT. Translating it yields CASSQDTGGTSTDTQYF.

The CDR3 loop reads CASSLTSRGGPYEQYF. CDR3 nucleotides: TGTGCCAGCAGCTTAACGTCGCGGGGAGGCCCCTACGAGCAGTACTTC. This sequence joins TRBV7-3 and TRBJ2-7; D is possibly TRBD2 (6 bases). Germline-derived CDR1 and CDR2 are SGHTA and FQGTGA. CDR3 length: 16 residues. With 0 bases removed from V and 2 bases from J, the gap between germline ends came to 14 bases. Full variable domain (outside the CDR3, taken from reference TRBV7-3 and TRBJ2-7): GAGVSQTPSNKVTEKGKYVELRCDPISGHTALYWYRQSLGQGPEFLIYFQGTGAADDSGLPNDRFFAVRPEGSVSTLKIQRTERGDSAVYLCASSLTSRGGPYEQYFGPGTRLTVT.

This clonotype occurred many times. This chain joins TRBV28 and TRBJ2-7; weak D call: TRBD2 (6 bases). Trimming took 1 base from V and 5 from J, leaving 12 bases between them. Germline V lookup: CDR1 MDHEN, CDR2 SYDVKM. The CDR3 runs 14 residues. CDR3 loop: CASSLYGGSDEQYF. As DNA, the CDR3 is TGTGCCAGCAGTTTATACGGGGGAAGCGACGAGCAGTACTTC.

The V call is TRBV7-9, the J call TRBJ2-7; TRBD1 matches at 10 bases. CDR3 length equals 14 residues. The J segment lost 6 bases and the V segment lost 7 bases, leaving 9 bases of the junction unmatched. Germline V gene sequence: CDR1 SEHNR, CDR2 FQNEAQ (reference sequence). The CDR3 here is CASIRGQGVGEQYF. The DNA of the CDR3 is TGTGCCAGCATCCGTGGACAGGGGGTGGGCGAGCAGTACTTC. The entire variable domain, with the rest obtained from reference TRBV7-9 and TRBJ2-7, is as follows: DTGVSQNPRHKITKRGQNVTFRCDPISEHNRLYWYRQTLGQGPEFLTYFQNEAQLEKSRLLSDRFSAERPKGSFSTLEIQRTEQGDSAMYLCASIRGQGVGEQYFGPGTRLTVT.

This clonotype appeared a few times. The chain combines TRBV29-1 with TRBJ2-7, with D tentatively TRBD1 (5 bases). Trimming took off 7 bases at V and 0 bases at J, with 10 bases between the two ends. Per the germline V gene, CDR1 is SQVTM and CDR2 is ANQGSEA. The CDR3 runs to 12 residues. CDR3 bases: TGCAGCGCTGCAGGGAACTCCTACGAGCAGTACTTC. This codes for CSAAGNSYEQYF.

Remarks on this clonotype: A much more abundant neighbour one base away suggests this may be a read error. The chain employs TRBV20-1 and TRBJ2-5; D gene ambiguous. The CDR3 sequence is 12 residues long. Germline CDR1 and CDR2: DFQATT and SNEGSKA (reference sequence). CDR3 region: CSGRIPAETQYF. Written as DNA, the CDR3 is TGCAGTGGTAGAATCCCGGCGGAGACCCAGTACTTC.

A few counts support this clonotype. In DNA, the CDR3 is TGTGCCATCAGTGAGGGAGCGGAGCGACCTGACAATGAGCAGTTCTTC. Translated, it gives CAISEGAERPDNEQFF. The chain carries TRBV10-3 and TRBJ2-1, with a weak D call TRBD2 (5 bases). The CDR3 is 16 residues long. The V gene lost 2 bases and the J gene lost 5 bases, with 16 bases spanning the gap. CDR1 and CDR2 from the germline V gene are ENHRY and SYGVKD.

The CDR3 DNA reads as TGTGCCAGCAGTTTACCCTACGTGGGCCCCTACTCCTACGAGCAGTACTTC. Protein: CASSLPYVGPYSYEQYF. The chain couples TRBV28 to TRBJ2-7; D is ambiguous. Germline V gene sequence: CDR1 MDHEN, CDR2 SYDVKM. There are 17 residues in the CDR3. The V end was cut by 2 bases, the J end by 0 bases, with 17 bases between.

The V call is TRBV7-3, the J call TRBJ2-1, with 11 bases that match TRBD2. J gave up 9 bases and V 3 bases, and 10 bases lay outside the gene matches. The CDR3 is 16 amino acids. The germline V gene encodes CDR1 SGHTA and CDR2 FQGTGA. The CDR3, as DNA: TGTGCCAGCAGCTTCGAAGGGACTAGCGGAGGTAGTGAGCAGTTCTTC. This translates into CASSFEGTSGGSEQFF. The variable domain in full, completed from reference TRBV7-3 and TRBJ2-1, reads GAGVSQTPSNKVTEKGKYVELRCDPISGHTALYWYRQSLGQGPEFLIYFQGTGAADDSGLPNDRFFAVRPEGSVSTLKIQRTERGDSAVYLCASSFEGTSGGSEQFFGPGTRLTVL.

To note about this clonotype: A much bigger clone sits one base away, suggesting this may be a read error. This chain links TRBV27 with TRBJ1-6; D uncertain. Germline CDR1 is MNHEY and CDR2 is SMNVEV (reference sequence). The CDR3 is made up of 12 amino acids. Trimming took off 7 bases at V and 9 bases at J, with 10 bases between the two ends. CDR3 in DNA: TGTGCCAGCACGGGCGGGAGTTCACCCCTCCACTTT. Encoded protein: CASTGGSSPLHF.

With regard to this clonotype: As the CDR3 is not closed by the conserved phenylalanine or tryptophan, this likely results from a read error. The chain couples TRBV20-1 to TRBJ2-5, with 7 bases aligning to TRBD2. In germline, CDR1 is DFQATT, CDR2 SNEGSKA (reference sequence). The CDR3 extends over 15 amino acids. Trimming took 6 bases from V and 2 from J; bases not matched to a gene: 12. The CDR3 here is CSAPGRSSGQETQYL. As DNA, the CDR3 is TGCAGTGCCCCCGGAAGGTCTAGCGGACAAGAGACCCAGTACTTG.